The 21 T cell receptor beta chains below were found in one sample sequenced in a study of blood T cell repertoires in COVID-19. Clones were sequenced by immunoSEQ multiplex PCR, and TCRdb holds only the in-frame ones, with some missing. The top ten clones hold around 2.9% of a sample with about 270,000 clones, about four fifths of them seen once. Sequenced material: peripheral blood. These receptors were taken from a woman between 18 and 29 years old with acute or convalescent COVID-19.

This clone was counted once. The genes are TRBV6-5 and TRBJ2-7; 8 nucleotides match TRBD2. CDR3 size: 15 residues. Germline loops: CDR1 MNHEY, CDR2 SVGAGI. Losses at the gene ends were 6 bases for V and 1 base for J; bases not matched to a gene: 8. Here the CDR3 reads CASSTSGRLSYEQYF. The CDR3 DNA reads TGTGCCAGCAGCACAAGCGGGAGATTGTCCTACGAGCAGTACTTC.

The V call is TRBV18, the J call TRBJ2-7; 10 nucleotides match TRBD2. V dropped 3 bases and J dropped 1; count of bases not matched to a gene: 3. The CDR3 covers 15 residues. Germline lookup yields CDR1 KGHSH and CDR2 LQKENI. CDR3 in DNA: TGTGCCAGCTCACCGGGGGGACTAGCGTCCTACGAGCAGTACTTC. It yields the protein CASSPGGLASYEQYF. Looking up the rest from reference TRBV18 and TRBJ2-7 gives the full variable domain: NAGVMQNPRHLVRRRGQEARLRCSPMKGHSHVYWYRQLPEEGLKFMVYLQKENIIDESGMPKERFSAEFPKEGPSILRIQQVVRGDSAAYFCASSPGGLASYEQYFGPGTRLTVT.

The genes are TRBV2 and TRBJ2-1; 7 bases fit TRBD2. CDR1 is SNHLY, CDR2 FYNNEI, per germline. The CDR3 has 17 residues. Trimming cost V 2 bases and J 0 bases; bases outside gene matches: 7. Written as DNA, the CDR3 is TGTGCCAGCAGTGAATTAGGGAGGGAGTACTCCTACAATGAGCAGTTCTTC. It encodes CASSELGREYSYNEQFF.

This clone has just a few counts. This chain connects TRBV6-2 or TRBV6-3 to TRBJ1-1, with unresolved D. V was clipped by 6 bases and J by 1 base, with 21 bases between them. Germline CDR1 reads MNHEY; CDR2 reads SVGEGT. The CDR3 loop spans 17 amino acids. Here the CDR3 reads CASSPILRTDSNTEAFF. CDR3 sequence (DNA): TGTGCCAGCAGCCCGATCTTAAGGACGGACTCGAACACTGAAGCTTTCTTT.

The gene calls are TRBV29-1 and TRBJ2-3, with a possible D match to TRBD2 (5 bases). Trimming took off 0 bases at V and 0 bases at J, with 10 bases between the two ends. This CDR3 contains 15 residues. Germline CDR1 reads SQVTM; CDR2 reads ANQGSEA. CDR3 nucleotide sequence: TGCAGCGTTGAAGATTGGTGGGAGAGCACAGATACGCAGTATTTT. This translates into CSVEDWWESTDTQYF.

The CDR3 coding sequence is TGCGCCAGCAGCCCCGGACTAGCGGGAGCCCAAGAGACCCAGTACTTC. It codes for CASSPGLAGAQETQYF. V and J are TRBV5-1 and TRBJ2-5, with TRBD2 identical over 13 bases. In germline, CDR1 is SGHRS, CDR2 YFSETQ. V lost 4 bases, J lost 1 base, and 4 bases stayed unmatched. This CDR3 is built from 16 residues.

The genes are TRBV7-9 and TRBJ1-2; D gene unclear. This CDR3 has 12 amino acids. CDR1 is SEHNR, CDR2 FQNEAQ, per germline (reference sequence). Trimming took 5 bases from V and 8 from J, leaving 12 bases between them. The CDR3 nucleotides are TGTGCCAGCAGCGACGGGGTGGGCGGCTACACCTTC. Protein product: CASSDGVGGYTF.

This chain connects TRBV12-5 to TRBJ1-5; D is possibly TRBD1 (6 bases). V was trimmed by 6 bases and J by 0 bases, leaving 15 bases between them. The CDR3 loop spans 16 amino acids. Germline V gene data show CDR1 as LGHNT and CDR2 as FRNRAP. The CDR3 DNA is TGTGCTAGTGGGGATACAGGGAATTATAGCAATCAGCCCCAGCATTTT. It is translated as CASGDTGNYSNQPQHF.

The chain carries TRBV2 and TRBJ2-1; 10 nucleotides line up with TRBD2. V dropped 9 bases and J dropped 7; count of bases not matched to a gene: 18. CDR3 size: 17 residues. Germline V gives CDR1 SNHLY, CDR2 FYNNEI. CDR3 in amino acids: CASEAGSGRALGNEQFF. The CDR3 DNA follows: TGTGCCAGTGAGGCGGGGAGCGGGAGGGCCTTGGGGAATGAGCAGTTCTTC.

This chain links TRBV7-2 with TRBJ2-5; possible D gene TRBD2, 6 bases. This CDR3 is built from 15 residues. Trimming stripped 3 bases from V and 5 bases from J, with 16 bases between. Germline CDR1 is SGHTA and CDR2 is FQGNSA. The CDR3 sequence is CASSFGGSRAETQYF. The CDR3 DNA reads TGTGCCAGCAGCTTTGGAGGGAGTAGGGCGGAGACCCAGTACTTC.

This sequence joins TRBV18 and TRBJ1-3, with D possibly being TRBD1 (5 bases). The length of the CDR3 is 15 residues. The V gene's germline CDR1 is KGHSH and CDR2 LQKENI. V lost 6 bases to trimming and J lost 0 bases, with 12 bases between them. CDR3 protein: CASSQSQVSGNTIYF. The CDR3 nucleotides are TGTGCCAGCTCTCAATCACAGGTCTCTGGAAACACCATATATTTT.

The CDR3: CASSLFGTSGSNEQFF. Here the CDR3 DNA reads TGTGCCAGCAGTTTATTTGGGACTAGCGGGAGTAATGAGCAGTTCTTC. This sequence joins TRBV27 and TRBJ2-1, with 14 bases that match TRBD2. Germline V gene sequence: CDR1 MNHEY, CDR2 SMNVEV (reference sequence). With V trimmed by 1 base and J by 7 bases, 3 bases remained unmatched. CDR3 size: 16 residues.

The count of this clone is one. The chain combines TRBV10-3 with TRBJ2-1; D possibly corresponds to TRBD2 (6 bases). Germline lookup yields CDR1 ENHRY and CDR2 SYGVKD. The V gene lost 2 bases and the J gene lost 0 bases, with 23 bases spanning the gap. This CDR3 comprises 20 residues. The CDR3 here is CAISEPTSVSGKSSYNEQFF. CDR3 in DNA: TGTGCCATCAGTGAGCCGACTAGTGTTAGCGGCAAGAGCTCCTACAATGAGCAGTTCTTC.

The rearrangement links TRBV30 to TRBJ2-5, with D possibly TRBD2 on 5 matching bases. CDR1 and CDR2 from the germline V gene are GTSNPN and SVGIG (reference sequence). With 1 base removed from V and 3 bases from J, the gap between germline ends came to 15 bases. The CDR3 is made up of 15 amino acids. The CDR3 sequence: CAWSGRFAGKETQYF. Written as DNA, the CDR3 is TGTGCCTGGAGTGGGCGGTTTGCGGGTAAAGAGACCCAGTACTTC.

The chain recombines TRBV7-9 with TRBJ1-5; 8 bases agree with TRBD1. Losses at the gene ends were 3 bases for V and 6 bases for J; bases not matched to a gene: 4. In germline, CDR1 is SEHNR, CDR2 FQNEAQ (reference sequence). CDR3 length: 14 amino acids. CDR3 amino acids: CASSFGQGGQPQHF. CDR3 coding DNA: TGTGCCAGCAGCTTCGGACAGGGCGGTCAGCCCCAGCATTTT.

This clone was seen only a few times. This sequence joins TRBV29-1 and TRBJ2-7; D uncertain. In germline, CDR1 is SQVTM, CDR2 ANQGSEA. This CDR3 is built from 11 residues. V lost 4 bases to trimming and J lost 4 bases, with 8 bases between them. CDR3 residues: CSVGQNYEQYF. The DNA of the CDR3 is TGCAGCGTTGGGCAGAATTACGAGCAGTACTTC.

J is TRBJ2-5 and V is TRBV27, with D possibly matching TRBD1 (5 bases). The CDR3 is 13 residues long. Per germline, CDR1 MNHEY and CDR2 SMNVEV (reference sequence). V was pared by 5 bases and J by 0 bases, with 7 bases between. CDR3 sequence: CASSLGDQETQYF. The CDR3 region has the DNA TGTGCCAGCAGTCTAGGGGACCAAGAGACCCAGTACTTC.

This clone was counted only a few times. The chain is built from TRBV5-1 and TRBJ1-1; no clear D. V lost 0 bases to trimming and J lost 7 bases, with 10 bases between them. The V gene's germline CDR1 is SGHRS and CDR2 YFSETQ. This CDR3 is 13 amino acids long. The DNA for the CDR3 is TGCGCCAGCAGCTTGGGCCACACGGGTGAAGCTTTCTTT. Its translation: CASSLGHTGEAFF.

The chain employs TRBV5-8 and TRBJ2-7, with TRBD2 matching over 10 bases. The germline V gene has CDR1 SGHTS and CDR2 YDEGEE. The CDR3 spans 15 residues. The ends lost 0 bases at V and 2 bases at J; junction bases unmatched: 2. The chain's CDR3 is CASSLAGTSAYEQYF. The CDR3, as DNA: TGTGCCAGCAGCTTGGCCGGGACTAGCGCCTACGAGCAGTACTTC.

The V gene is TRBV25-1, the J gene TRBJ1-2, with D hard to call. The germline gives CDR1 MGHDK, CDR2 SYGVNS. The V end was cut by 10 bases, the J end by 4 bases, with 7 bases between. The CDR3 runs 10 residues. The chain's CDR3 is CATQSYGYTF. The CDR3 bases are TGTGCCACCCAGTCCTATGGCTACACCTTC.

The chain carries TRBV6-2 or TRBV6-3 and TRBJ1-2; a weak D match, TRBD1 (6 bases). V lost 5 bases, J lost 1 base, and 11 bases lay in between. The CDR3 is made up of 14 amino acids. Germline V gene data show CDR1 as MNHEY and CDR2 as SVGEGT. The CDR3 loop reads CASSLSDSNYGYTF. CDR3 DNA sequence: TGTGCCAGCAGTCTCTCGGACAGTAACTATGGCTACACCTTC.